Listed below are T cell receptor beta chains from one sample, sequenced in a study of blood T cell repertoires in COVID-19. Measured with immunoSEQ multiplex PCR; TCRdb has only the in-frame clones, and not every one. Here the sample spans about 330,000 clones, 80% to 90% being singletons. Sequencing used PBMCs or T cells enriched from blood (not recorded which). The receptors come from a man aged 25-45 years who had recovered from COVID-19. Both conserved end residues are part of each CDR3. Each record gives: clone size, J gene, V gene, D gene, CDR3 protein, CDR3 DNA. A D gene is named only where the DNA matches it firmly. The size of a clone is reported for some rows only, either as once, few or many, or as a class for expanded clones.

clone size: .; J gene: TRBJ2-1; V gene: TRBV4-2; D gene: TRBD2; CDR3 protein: CASSQGTSGGASARFF; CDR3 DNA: TGTGCCAGCAGCCAAGGTACTAGCGGGGGGGCCTCTGCCCGGTTCTTC
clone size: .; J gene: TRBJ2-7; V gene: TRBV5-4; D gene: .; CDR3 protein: CASSLGADGFHEQYF; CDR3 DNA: TGTGCCAGCAGCTTAGGGGCCGACGGCTTCCACGAGCAGTACTTC
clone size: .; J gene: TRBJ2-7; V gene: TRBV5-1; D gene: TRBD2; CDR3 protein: CASRRGDSYEQYF; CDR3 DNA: TGCGCCAGCAGGCGGGGGGACTCCTACGAGCAGTACTTC
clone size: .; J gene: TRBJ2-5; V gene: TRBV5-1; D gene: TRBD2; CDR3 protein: CASSWTSGEGGETQYF; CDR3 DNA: TGCGCCAGCAGTTGGACTAGCGGGGAAGGAGGGGAGACCCAGTACTTC
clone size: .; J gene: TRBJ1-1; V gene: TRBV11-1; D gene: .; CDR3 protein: CASSLISGDTEAFF; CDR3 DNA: TGTGCCAGCAGCTTAATTTCAGGGGACACTGAAGCTTTCTTT
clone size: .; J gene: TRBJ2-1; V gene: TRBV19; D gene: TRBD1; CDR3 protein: CASSRDRVYNEQFF; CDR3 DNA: TGTGCCAGTAGTCGGGACAGGGTTTACAATGAGCAGTTCTTC
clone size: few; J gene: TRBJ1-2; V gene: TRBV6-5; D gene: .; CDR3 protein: CASSQLRNYGYTF; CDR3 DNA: TGTGCCAGCAGTCAACTCCGCAACTATGGCTACACCTTC
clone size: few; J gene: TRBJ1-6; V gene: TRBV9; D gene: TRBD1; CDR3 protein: CASSAASGQGASPLHF; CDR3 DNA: TGTGCCAGCAGCGCCGCTTCGGGACAGGGGGCATCACCCCTCCACTTT
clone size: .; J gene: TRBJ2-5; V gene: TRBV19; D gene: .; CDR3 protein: CASSIDLAQETQYF; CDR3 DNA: TGTGCCAGTAGTATAGATCTAGCGCAAGAGACCCAATACTTC
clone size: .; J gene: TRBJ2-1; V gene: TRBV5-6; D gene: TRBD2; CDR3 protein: CASSLKTSGPHNEQFF; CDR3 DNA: TGTGCCAGCAGCTTAAAAACTAGCGGACCTCACAATGAGCAGTTCTTC
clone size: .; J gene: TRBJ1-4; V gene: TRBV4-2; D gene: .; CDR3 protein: CASSQEPREKLFF; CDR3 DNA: TGTGCCAGCAGCCAAGAGCCACGGGAAAAACTGTTTTTT
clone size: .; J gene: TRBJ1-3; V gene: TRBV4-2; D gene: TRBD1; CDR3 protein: CASSQGTGNSGNTIYF; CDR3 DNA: TGTGCCAGCAGCCAAGGGACAGGCAACTCTGGAAACACCATATATTTT
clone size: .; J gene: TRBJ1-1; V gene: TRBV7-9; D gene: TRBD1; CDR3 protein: CASRGQGAGAFF; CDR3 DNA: TGTGCCAGCAGGGGACAGGGGGCCGGAGCTTTCTTT
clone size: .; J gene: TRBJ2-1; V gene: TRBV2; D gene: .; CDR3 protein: CASALGDEQFF; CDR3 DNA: TGTGCCAGCGCATTGGGCGATGAGCAGTTCTTC
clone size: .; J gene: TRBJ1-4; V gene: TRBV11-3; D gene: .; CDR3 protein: CASSLPGGEDEKLFF; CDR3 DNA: TGTGCCAGCAGCTTACCGGGGGGAGAGGATGAAAAACTGTTTTTT
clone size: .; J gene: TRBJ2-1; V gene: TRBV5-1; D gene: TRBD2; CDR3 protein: CASSFLAGGQNEQFF; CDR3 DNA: TGCGCCAGCAGCTTCCTAGCGGGGGGGCAAAATGAGCAGTTCTTC
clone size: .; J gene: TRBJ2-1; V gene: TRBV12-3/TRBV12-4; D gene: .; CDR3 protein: CASSLATTVF; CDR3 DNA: TGTGCCAGCAGTTTAGCGACCACAGTCTTC
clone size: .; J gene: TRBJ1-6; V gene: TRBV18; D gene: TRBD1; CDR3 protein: CASSPEAGGGSPLHF; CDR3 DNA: TGTGCCAGCTCACCGGAAGCAGGGGGTGGATCACCCCTCCACTTT
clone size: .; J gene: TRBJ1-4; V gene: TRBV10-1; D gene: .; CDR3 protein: CASSPKTDNKEKLFF; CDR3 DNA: TGCGCCAGCAGTCCCAAGACGGACAACAAAGAAAAACTGTTTTTT
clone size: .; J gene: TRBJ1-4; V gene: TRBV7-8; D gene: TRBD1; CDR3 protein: CASSLGTGGVPTNEKLFF; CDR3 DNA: TGTGCCAGCAGCTTAGGGACAGGGGGCGTCCCAACTAATGAAAAACTGTTTTTT
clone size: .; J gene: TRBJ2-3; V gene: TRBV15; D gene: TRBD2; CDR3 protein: CATSRRGASDTQYF; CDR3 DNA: TGTGCCACCAGCCGGCGGGGGGCCTCAGATACGCAGTATTTT
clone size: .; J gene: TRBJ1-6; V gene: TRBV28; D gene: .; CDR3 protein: CASIRDRSNSPLHF; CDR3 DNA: TGTGCCAGCATCAGAGACAGGAGCAATTCACCCCTCCACTTT
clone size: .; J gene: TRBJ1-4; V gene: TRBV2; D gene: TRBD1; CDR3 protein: CASSPQGARGEKLFF; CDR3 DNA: TGTGCCAGCAGTCCACAGGGGGCGAGGGGTGAAAAACTGTTTTTT
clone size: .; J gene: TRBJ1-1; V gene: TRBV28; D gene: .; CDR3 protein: CASVGWGGNTEAFF; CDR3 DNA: TGTGCCAGCGTTGGTTGGGGGGGGAACACTGAAGCTTTCTTT
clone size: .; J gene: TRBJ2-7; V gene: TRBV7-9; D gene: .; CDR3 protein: CASSPTGDAYEQYF; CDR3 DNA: TGTGCCAGCAGCCCTACGGGGGATGCCTACGAGCAGTACTTC
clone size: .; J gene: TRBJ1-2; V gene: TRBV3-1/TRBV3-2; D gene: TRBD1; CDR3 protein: CASSQDNPEKGPGQGIYGYTF; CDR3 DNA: TGTGCCAGCAGCCAAGATAACCCAGAAAAGGGCCCGGGACAGGGTATCTATGGCTACACCTTC
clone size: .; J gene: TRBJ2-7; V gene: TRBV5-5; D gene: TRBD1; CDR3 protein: CASSLRQGGYEQYF; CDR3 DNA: TGTGCCAGCAGCCTCCGACAGGGGGGCTACGAGCAGTACTTC
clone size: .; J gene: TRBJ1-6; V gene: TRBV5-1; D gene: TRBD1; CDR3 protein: CASSRDRGNSPLHF; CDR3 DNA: TGCGCCAGCAGCCGGGACAGGGGTAATTCACCCCTCCACTTT
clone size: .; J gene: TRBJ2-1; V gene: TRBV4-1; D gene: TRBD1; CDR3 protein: CASSLSIQGSYNEQFF; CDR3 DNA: TGCGCCAGCAGCCTATCAATACAGGGGTCCTACAATGAGCAGTTCTTC
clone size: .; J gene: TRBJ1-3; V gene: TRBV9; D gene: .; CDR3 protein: CASSDSYSGNTIYF; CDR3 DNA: TGTGCCAGCAGCGATAGTTACTCTGGAAACACCATATATTTT
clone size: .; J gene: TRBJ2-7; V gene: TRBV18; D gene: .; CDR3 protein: CASSHRENADEQYF; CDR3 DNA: TGTGCCAGCTCACACCGAGAGAACGCGGACGAGCAGTACTTC
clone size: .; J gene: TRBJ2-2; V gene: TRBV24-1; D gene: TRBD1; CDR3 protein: CAAAGTGKHGELFF; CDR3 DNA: TGTGCCGCGGCCGGGACAGGAAAACACGGGGAGCTGTTTTTT
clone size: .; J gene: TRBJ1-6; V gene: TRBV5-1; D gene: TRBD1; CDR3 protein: CASSSGQGNNSPLHF; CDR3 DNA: TGCGCCAGCAGCTCGGGACAGGGCAATAATTCACCCCTCCACTTT
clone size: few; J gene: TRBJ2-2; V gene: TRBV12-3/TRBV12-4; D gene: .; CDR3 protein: CASSGDGGEELFF; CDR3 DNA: TGTGCCAGCAGTGGGGACGGAGGGGAGGAGCTGTTTTTT
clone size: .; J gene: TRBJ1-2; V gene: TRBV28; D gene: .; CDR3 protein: CASSLGMRGNYTF; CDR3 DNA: TGTGCCAGCAGTTTAGGGATGCGGGGGAACTACACCTTC
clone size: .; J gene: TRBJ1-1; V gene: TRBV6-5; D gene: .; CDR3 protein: CASSWGGLDTEAFF; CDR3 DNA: TGTGCCAGCAGTTGGGGAGGGCTAGACACTGAAGCTTTCTTT
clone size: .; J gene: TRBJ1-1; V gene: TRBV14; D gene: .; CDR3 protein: CASSQVAGVTEAFF; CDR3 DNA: TGTGCCAGCAGCCAAGTGGCAGGGGTAACTGAAGCTTTCTTT
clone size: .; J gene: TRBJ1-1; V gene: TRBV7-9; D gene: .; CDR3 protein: CASSSGLNTEAFF; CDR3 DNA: TGTGCCAGCAGCTCGGGACTCAACACTGAAGCTTTCTTT
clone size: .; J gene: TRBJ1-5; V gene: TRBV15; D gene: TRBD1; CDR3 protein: CATSSLTGDSNQPQHF; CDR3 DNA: TGTGCCACCAGCAGTTTGACAGGGGATAGCAATCAGCCCCAGCATTTT
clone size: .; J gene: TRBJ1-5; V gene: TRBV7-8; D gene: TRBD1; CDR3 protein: CASSLTGKSNQPQHF; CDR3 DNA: TGTGCCAGCAGCTTGACAGGGAAAAGCAATCAGCCCCAGCATTTT
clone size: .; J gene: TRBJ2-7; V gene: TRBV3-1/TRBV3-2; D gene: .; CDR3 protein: CASSQEPRSGIHF; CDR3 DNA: TGTGCCAGCAGCCAAGAACCCCGTTCGGGGATTCACTTC
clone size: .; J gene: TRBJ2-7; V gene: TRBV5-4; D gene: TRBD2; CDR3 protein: CASSPGLAGEQYF; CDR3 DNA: TGTGCCAGCAGCCCGGGACTAGCGGGCGAGCAGTACTTC
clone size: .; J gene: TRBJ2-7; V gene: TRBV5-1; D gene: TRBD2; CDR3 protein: CASSPTGLAGGSYEQYF; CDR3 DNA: TGCGCCAGCAGCCCGACAGGACTAGCGGGGGGGTCCTACGAGCAGTACTTC
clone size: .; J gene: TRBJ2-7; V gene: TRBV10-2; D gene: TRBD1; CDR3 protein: CASSESTGGVHEQYF; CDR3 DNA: TGCGCCAGCAGTGAGTCGACAGGGGGGGTCCACGAGCAGTACTTC
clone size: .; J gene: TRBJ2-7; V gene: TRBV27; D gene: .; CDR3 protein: CASRKTGVGRYEQYF; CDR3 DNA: TGTGCCAGCAGGAAGACAGGCGTGGGTCGCTACGAGCAGTACTTC
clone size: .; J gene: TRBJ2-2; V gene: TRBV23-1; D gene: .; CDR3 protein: CASGCGGLNTGELFF; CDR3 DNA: TGCGCCAGCGGGTGCGGGGGCCTGAACACCGGGGAGCTGTTTTTT
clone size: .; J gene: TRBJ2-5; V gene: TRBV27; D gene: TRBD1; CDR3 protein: CASSRTGHQETQYF; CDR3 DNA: TGTGCCAGCAGTCGGACAGGGCACCAAGAGACCCAGTACTTC
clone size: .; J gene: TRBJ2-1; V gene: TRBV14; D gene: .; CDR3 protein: CASSQGPAYNEQFF; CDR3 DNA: TGTGCCAGCAGCCAAGGTCCCGCCTACAATGAGCAGTTCTTC